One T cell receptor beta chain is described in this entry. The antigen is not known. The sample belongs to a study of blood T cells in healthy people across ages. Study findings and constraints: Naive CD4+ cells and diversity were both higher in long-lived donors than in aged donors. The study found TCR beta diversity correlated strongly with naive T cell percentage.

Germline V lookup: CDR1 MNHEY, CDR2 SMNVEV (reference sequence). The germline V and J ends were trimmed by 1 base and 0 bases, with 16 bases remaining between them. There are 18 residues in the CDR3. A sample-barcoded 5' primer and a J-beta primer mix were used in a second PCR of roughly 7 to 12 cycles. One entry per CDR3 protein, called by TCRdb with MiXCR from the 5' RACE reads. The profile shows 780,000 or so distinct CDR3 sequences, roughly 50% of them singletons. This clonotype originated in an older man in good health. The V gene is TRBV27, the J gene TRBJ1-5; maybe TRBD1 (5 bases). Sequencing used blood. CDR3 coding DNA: TGTGCCAGCAGTTTATTTGGGGGAGGGGCCCTTAGCAATCAGCCCCAGCATTTT. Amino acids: CASSLFGGGALSNQPQHF.